The 27 T cell receptor beta chains listed next were all sequenced from one sample in a study of blood T cell repertoires in COVID-19. Using immunoSEQ multiplex PCR, the repertoire was profiled, and TCRdb retains in-frame clones only, with some absent. The sample lists some 150,000 clones; around 80% were seen once. Sequences were obtained from peripheral blood. These receptors originate from a woman in her 70s with COVID-19, enrolled during active disease.

The gene calls are TRBV3-1 (or the pseudogene TRBV3-2) and TRBJ2-5; perhaps TRBD1 as D (6 bases). CDR3 length equals 16 residues. Germline CDR1 LGHDT, CDR2 YNNKEL (reference sequence). The V gene lost 3 bases and the J gene lost 5 bases, with 19 bases spanning the gap. The chain's CDR3 is CASSHSAFEGEETQYF. CDR3 in DNA: TGTGCCAGCAGCCATAGTGCTTTTGAGGGGGAGGAGACCCAGTACTTC.

The V call is TRBV5-4, the J call TRBJ2-3, with TRBD1 identical over 7 bases. The junction had 1 base not matched to a gene; V was cut back by 0 bases and J by 9 bases. This CDR3 is built from 12 residues. Germline V gene data show CDR1 as SGHNT and CDR2 as YYREEE (reference sequence). CDR3 protein: CASSLGGQTQYF. The CDR3 nucleotides read TGTGCCAGCAGCTTGGGGGGACAGACGCAGTATTTT.

This clone was counted only a few times. The J gene is TRBJ2-1, the V gene TRBV5-1, with 8 bases that match TRBD2. Trimming cost V 4 bases and J 2 bases; bases outside gene matches: 17. The CDR3 has 19 amino acids. Germline CDR1 reads SGHRS; CDR2 reads YFSETQ. The CDR3 bases are TGCGCCAGCAGCCTCCGTGATCGGGGGGGAGCTACCCCCTACAATGAGCAGTTCTTC. Translating it yields CASSLRDRGGATPYNEQFF.

The chain combines TRBV5-1 with TRBJ2-5; TRBD2 aligns across 9 bases. The CDR3 totals 16 residues. CDR1 SGHRS and CDR2 YFSETQ come from the germline V gene. The V and J ends lost 7 bases and 4 bases, in that order; junction bases with no gene match: 14. CDR3 DNA: TGCGCCAGCTGCCTAACCGGGACTAGCACTGGAGAGACCCAGTACTTC. Amino acid sequence: CASCLTGTSTGETQYF.

The chain carries TRBV6-5 and TRBJ1-4; TRBD1 matches 7 bases. This CDR3 is built from 15 residues. Losses at the gene ends were 6 bases for V and 8 bases for J; bases not matched to a gene: 12. Germline assignment: CDR1 MNHEY and CDR2 SVGAGI. CDR3 sequence: CASRPAGGVKEKLFF. DNA of the CDR3: TGTGCCAGCAGGCCCGCAGGGGGAGTAAAAGAAAAACTGTTTTTT.

The chain is built from TRBV27 and TRBJ2-2; TRBD2 matches 12 bases. V lost 7 bases to trimming and J lost 3 bases; unmatched junction nucleotides: 9. This CDR3 has 17 amino acids. Germline CDR1 MNHEY, CDR2 SMNVEV (reference sequence). This CDR3 reads CASTLAGGPGYTGELFF. As DNA, the CDR3 is TGTGCCAGCACCCTAGCGGGGGGGCCGGGGTACACCGGGGAGCTGTTTTTT.

This rearrangement joins TRBV2 to TRBJ1-6, with TRBD1 matching 8 bases. Germline V CDR1 and CDR2: SNHLY, FYNNEI. This CDR3 comprises 14 residues. Trimming cost V 10 bases and J 5 bases; bases outside gene matches: 7. The CDR3 sequence is CATRGRRDNSPLHF. The CDR3 DNA follows: TGTGCCACCAGGGGGCGCAGGGATAATTCACCCCTCCACTTT.

The chain employs TRBV5-1 and TRBJ1-1; D is undetermined. Germline CDR1 reads SGHRS; CDR2 reads YFSETQ. The length of the CDR3 is 13 residues. The ends were cut back, 4 bases at V and 1 base at J, with 8 bases in the middle. For the CDR3, the DNA is TGCGCCAGCAGCCCCGAGCCGAACACTGAAGCTTTCTTT. Its protein product is CASSPEPNTEAFF.

The V and J genes are TRBV12-3 or TRBV12-4 and TRBJ2-3; 10 positions match TRBD2. V shed 8 bases and J 4 bases; nucleotides not matched to a gene: 3. This CDR3 region has 13 residues. The CDR3 DNA is TGTGCCAGCCGGAGCGGGGGGGCAGATACGCAGTATTTT. Translated: CASRSGGADTQYF.

This clone was observed a few times. V gene TRBV27 combines with J gene TRBJ1-1; a weak D match, TRBD1 (6 bases). With 6 bases removed from V and 3 bases from J, the gap between germline ends came to 11 bases. This CDR3 has 13 residues. CDR1 and CDR2 (germline): MNHEY, SMNVEV (reference sequence). The CDR3, as DNA: TGTGCCAGCAGCGAAGGGGGGGACACTGAAGCTTTCTTT. Residues: CASSEGGDTEAFF.

This chain connects TRBV27 to TRBJ1-5; 8 nucleotides match TRBD1. CDR3 length: 14 residues. CDR1 MNHEY and CDR2 SMNVEV come from the germline V gene (reference sequence). After removal of 4 bases from V and 5 bases from J, the junction contained 4 bases not matched to a gene. The CDR3 loop reads CASSSRDRYQPQHF. The CDR3 coding sequence is TGTGCCAGCAGTTCCCGGGACAGGTATCAGCCCCAGCATTTT.

This CDR3 reads CASSMRNRGNEKLFF. CDR3 DNA sequence: TGTGCCAGTAGTATGAGGAACAGGGGTAATGAAAAACTGTTTTTT. The chain employs TRBV19 and TRBJ1-4; 7 nucleotides align to TRBD1. Trimming removed 3 bases from V and 4 bases from J; junction bases left unmatched: 5. The CDR3 covers 15 residues. Germline V gene lookup returns CDR1 LNHDA and CDR2 SQIVND (reference sequence).

This chain links TRBV24-1 with TRBJ2-5; 8 nucleotides match TRBD1. CDR1 is KGHDR and CDR2 is SFDVKD in the germline V gene. With V trimmed by 9 bases and J by 1 base, 0 bases remained unmatched. The CDR3 has 12 amino acids. The CDR3 region is CATQGAQETQYF. CDR3 DNA sequence: TGTGCCACCCAGGGGGCCCAAGAGACCCAGTACTTC.

This clone was seen a single time. J is TRBJ1-2 and V is TRBV11-2; D call uncertain. The germline V gene encodes CDR1 SGHAT and CDR2 FQNNGV. CDR3 length: 14 amino acids. V was trimmed by 4 bases and J by 4 bases, leaving 13 bases between them. CDR3 region: CASSSPAFVYGYTF. The CDR3, as DNA: TGTGCCAGCAGCTCACCCGCGTTCGTCTATGGCTACACCTTC.

The chain joins TRBV6-2 or TRBV6-3 to TRBJ2-2, with 7 bases lining up with TRBD2. CDR1 and CDR2 (germline): MNHEY, SVGEGT. This CDR3 is 16 amino acids long. The V segment lost 6 bases and the J segment 6 bases; nucleotides outside the gene matches: 13. DNA for the CDR3: TGTGCCAGCAGCCGCCCAATTGGGGAGGGCCCCGGGGAGCTGTTTTTT. This gives the protein CASSRPIGEGPGELFF.

This clone was seen just once. The chain recombines TRBV28 with TRBJ2-1; 14 positions match TRBD2. V lost 8 bases to trimming and J lost 6 bases; unmatched junction nucleotides: 3. CDR1 MDHEN and CDR2 SYDVKM come from the germline V gene. The CDR3 contains 14 residues. CDR3 sequence reads: CASLGLAGGNEQFF. As DNA, the CDR3 is TGTGCCAGCTTAGGACTAGCGGGAGGCAATGAGCAGTTCTTC.

The V and J genes are TRBV5-1 and TRBJ2-2, with D possibly matching TRBD2 (6 bases). Germline V lookup: CDR1 SGHRS, CDR2 YFSETQ. The CDR3 is 16 residues long. Between the trimmed V and J ends, which lost 3 bases and 4 bases, there was a span of 16 bases. Here the CDR3 DNA reads TGCGCCAGCAGCTACCTCGGGGGAAGGGGCACCGGGGAGCTGTTTTTT. Translation gives CASSYLGGRGTGELFF.

This clone was counted only a few times. The chain couples TRBV5-1 to TRBJ1-2, with 7 bases that match TRBD1. V lost 4 bases and J lost 8; bases outside the gene matches: 5. Germline V gene sequence: CDR1 SGHRS, CDR2 YFSETQ. The CDR3 covers 12 residues. The CDR3 coding sequence is TGCGCCAGCAGCCTAGACAGGGTAGGCTACACCTTC. Translation: CASSLDRVGYTF. Combining the CDR3 with reference TRBV5-1 and TRBJ1-2 gives the whole variable domain KAGVTQTPRYLIKTRGQQVTLSCSPISGHRSVSWYQQTPGQGLQFLFEYFSETQRNKGNFPGRFSGRQFSNSRSEMNVSTLELGDSALYLCASSLDRVGYTFGSGTRLTVV.

The rearrangement joins TRBV9 to TRBJ1-5, with TRBD1 as a possible D gene (6 bases). Trimming left V 6 bases short and J 3 bases short, with 10 bases between. The V gene's germline CDR1 is SGDLS and CDR2 YYNGEE. The CDR3 sequence is 13 residues long. The CDR3 sequence is CASNGGPNQPQHF. In DNA form, the CDR3 reads TGTGCCAGCAATGGGGGCCCCAATCAGCCCCAGCATTTT.

CDR3 sequence (DNA): TGTGCCAGCAGCCCAGGACAGGGGGAGAATGAGCAGTTCTTC. This sequence encodes CASSPGQGENEQFF. This chain uses TRBV7-3 with TRBJ2-1; TRBD1 aligns across 10 bases. Germline-derived CDR1 and CDR2 are SGHTA and FQGTGA. The CDR3 length is 14 residues. The ends lost 5 bases at V and 7 bases at J; junction bases unmatched: 5.

The rearrangement uses TRBV6-6 and TRBJ1-1; the D gene is possibly TRBD1 (5 bases). V lost 2 bases to trimming and J lost 4 bases, with 14 bases between them. Germline values: CDR1 MNHNY, CDR2 SVGAGI (reference sequence). The CDR3 is 15 amino acids. CDR3 in amino acids: CASSYGRAPLTEAFF. CDR3 coding DNA: TGTGCCAGCAGTTACGGCAGGGCTCCGCTCACTGAAGCTTTCTTT.

The chain joins TRBV7-3 to TRBJ2-3; 11 bases map to TRBD2. Trimming at V came to 3 bases and at J to 5 bases, leaving 4 bases not matched to a gene. The CDR3 has 15 amino acids. Germline V gene data show CDR1 as SGHTA and CDR2 as FQGTGA. DNA of the CDR3: TGTGCCAGCAGCTTGATAGCGGGGGGGAGAGATACGCAGTATTTT. Residues: CASSLIAGGRDTQYF.

The V and J genes are TRBV7-2 and TRBJ1-6; TRBD1 matches 7 bases. This CDR3 spans 17 amino acids. J lost 7 bases, V lost 6 bases, and 15 bases had no gene match. Germline lookup yields CDR1 SGHTA and CDR2 FQGNSA. The CDR3 region has the DNA TGTGCCAGCAGGCGACAGGGAATGGACGCCTGGAATTCACCCCTCCACTTT. Residues: CASRRQGMDAWNSPLHF.

This chain uses TRBV29-1 with TRBJ2-1; D unclear. The germline V and J ends were trimmed by 7 bases and 7 bases, with 14 bases remaining between them. From germline, CDR1 is SQVTM and CDR2 ANQGSEA. The CDR3 sequence is 12 residues long. The DNA of the CDR3 is TGCAGCGGCCGACCTCTAGATAATGAGCAGTTCTTC. Translating it yields CSGRPLDNEQFF.

The V and J genes are TRBV9 and TRBJ2-5, with 11 bases aligning to TRBD2. V gave up 0 bases and J gave up 2 bases; unmatched junction bases: 9. The CDR3 is 18 residues long. Germline V gene data show CDR1 as SGDLS and CDR2 as YYNGEE. Here the CDR3 reads CASSVGGLAGGLQETQYF. The CDR3 DNA sequence: TGTGCCAGCAGCGTAGGCGGCCTAGCGGGGGGCTTGCAAGAGACCCAGTACTTC.

This chain uses TRBV6-5 with TRBJ1-1, with D perhaps TRBD1 (5 bases). Germline V gives CDR1 MNHEY, CDR2 SVGAGI. The CDR3 has 14 amino acids. Trimming stripped 2 bases from V and 11 bases from J, with 18 bases between. CDR3 sequence reads: CASSYGTGTAHAFF. Written as DNA, the CDR3 is TGTGCCAGCAGTTACGGAACGGGGACTGCTCATGCTTTCTTT.

The chain employs TRBV5-5 and TRBJ1-1; no firm D call. Trimming stripped 4 bases from V and 8 bases from J, with 12 bases between. CDR1 and CDR2 from the germline V gene are SGHKS and YYEKEE (reference sequence). This CDR3 is 12 amino acids long. The CDR3 DNA is TGTGCCAGCAGCCCCTCTCCAGTCGAAGCTTTCTTT. Translating it yields CASSPSPVEAFF.